This note documents a single TCR beta chain sequence. Its antigen target is currently unknown. There are no base qualities to consult, and no much larger clone falls within one base. The germline V gene provides CDR1 SGHTA and CDR2 FQGNSA. Counted from cysteine to phenylalanine, this CDR3 has 14 amino acids. The DNA shown is the 42-base CDR3, in frame from base 1. V is cut back by 5 bases and J by 12 bases, with 6 bases in the junction unmatched. The treatment or condition label here, explained by the study, means: live attenuated yellow fever vaccine strain. At each blood-draw timepoint, two biological replicates of bulk PBMCs were collected. PBMCs were isolated from peripheral blood using a standard Ficoll-Paque protocol. TriZol was used to extract RNA from bulk PBMCs, CD4 and CD8 fractions, and dextramer-positive and dextramer-negative fractions. The data derive from a study of T cells after yellow fever vaccination (dated by TCRdb to the late 2010s). Regarding the study in general: The SMART-Seq v4 Ultra Low Input RNA kit was used to prepare libraries from fractions with low cell numbers. To track T-cell clones before and after primary and booster YFV17D yellow fever vaccination, bulk TCR alpha and beta repertoires were sequenced longitudinally. Two healthy male donors made up the cohort, one aged 18 to 30 years and the other aged 30 to 39 years. Bulk PBMC replicates and cell subsets were isolated from blood drawn at multiple timepoints before and after both primary and secondary immunization. The full study reports these points: Because abundant contaminating clonotypes from the bulk population could be contained in FACS-sorted repertoires, computational filtering was required. The secondary T-cell response was found to be weaker but faster than the primary response, with a peak reached on day 5 rather than on day 15. Most clones expanded after primary vaccination (96% of CD4 and around 88% of CD8) were re-detected after the booster, suggesting that broad memory maintenance occurred. The study included only a couple of donors, which limits how far the findings can be generalized. A small share of clonotypes was detected in both CD4 and CD8 compartments, with the overlap likely arising from convergent recombination.

The sequencing machine was an Illumina NovaSeq 6000. TCR cDNA was made using 5'RACE template switching, a step that added a universal primer site and unique molecular identifiers. cDNA synthesis was primed from both the TCR alpha and TCR beta constant segments. Libraries were amplified in two PCR steps, with sample barcodes and sequencing adapters added in the second step. Sequencing of the libraries was done on either Illumina HiSeq 2500 (2x100 bp) or NovaSeq (2x150 bp). Per the authors' processing: MIGEC was used to demultiplex reads and collapse the reads into UMI consensus sequences, and MiXCR was used for V(D)J alignment. Vaccine-responding clonotypes were defined with edgeR using replicate PBMC samples, requiring FDR below 0.01 and a log2 fold change above 5 up to day 15. CD4 or CD8 identity was assigned to each bulk clonotype according to whether the clonotype was present at higher abundance in the sequenced CD4 repertoire or the sequenced CD8 repertoire. TCRdb reanalyzed the raw reads on its own, using fastp at Q25 for trimming and MiXCR for clone calling, and kept in-frame beta chains. Rows matching on CDR3 protein sequence are summarized as one entry with the most common DNA and genes. These V and J calls originate from TCRdb's pipeline instead of the authors' own analysis. The sample table lists over 250,000 distinct CDR3 sequences, roughly 4.3% of them with a count of one. 20% to 25% of the sample belongs to the ten largest clones.

This TCR was sampled from a man aged 18 to 35 who received the YFV17D yellow fever vaccine. The sequences come from PBMCs, collected 5 days after the yellow fever booster vaccination. Recombination linked TRBV7-2 to TRBJ2-1; TRBD2 matches 14 bases in the middle. The base sequence is TGTGCCAGCAGCCCGACTAGCGGGGGGGCCGTGCAGTTCTTC. It is translated as CASSPTSGGAVQFF.